This T cell receptor (beta chain) was sequenced during a study of blood T cells in healthy people across ages. In the study overall: In model experiments, template switching was able to capture about one barcoded beta molecule for every two T cells that were present.

V was pared by 3 bases and J by 5 bases, with 11 bases of the junction left unmatched. The CDR3 runs 18 residues. A second roughly 7 to 11 cycle PCR used barcoded and J-beta primers. Unique molecular identifiers of 12 random nucleotides labeled each cDNA. TCRdb recomputed calls from the 5' RACE reads with MiXCR, one row per CDR3 protein. The sample includes about 1.1 million distinct CDR3 sequences, roughly two fifths seen only once; the top ten take around 13%. This clonotype was seen a few times. Peripheral blood from each donor was collected in a volume of about 9.9 milliliters. V is TRBV12-3 or TRBV12-4 and J is TRBJ2-2; 11 bases line up with TRBD2. This TCR derives from a man between 18 and 35 years old in good health. The sequenced sample consisted of blood. In nucleotides, the CDR3 is TGTGCCAGCAGTTTTTCCCGCTTTCGGACTAGCGGGACCGGGGAGCTGTTTTTT. Its translation is CASSFSRFRTSGTGELFF.